The rows below give T cell receptor beta chains drawn from one sample of a study of cytomegalovirus exposure and HLA in healthy donors. Sequenced by immunoSEQ multiplex PCR; TCRdb stores in-frame clones only, minus some. The sample shows over 120,000 clones, approximately 82% of them seen only once. Sequences were obtained from PBMCs. The receptors derive from a man aged 30-40 years in good health and CMV-seropositive. The CDR3 runs from the conserved cysteine through the conserved F or W. Each record gives: J gene, D gene, V gene, clone size, CDR3 DNA, CDR3 protein. D genes are given only for firm matches. Only some rows state a clone size, as once, few, many or a class for expanded clones.

>TRBJ2-7|.|TRBV20-1|.
TGCAGTGCTATCCTAGCGTTGGAGCAGTACTTC
CSAILALEQYF
>TRBJ1-4|TRBD1|TRBV27|.
TGTGCCAGCAGTTTACAGGGGGCAACTAATGAAAAACTGTTTTTT
CASSLQGATNEKLFF
>TRBJ2-7|TRBD2|TRBV10-3|once
TGTGCCATCAGTGAGACGAGCGGGAGTACTTACGAGCAGTACTTC
CAISETSGSTYEQYF
>TRBJ2-3|.|TRBV2|.
TGTGCCAGCAGCCCCAGGGAGGTGCACACAGATACGCAGTATTTT
CASSPREVHTDTQYF
>TRBJ1-2|.|TRBV5-1|.
TGCGCCAGCAGCTTGGAGAGGCGGGGCTACACCTTC
CASSLERRGYTF
>TRBJ2-5|.|TRBV2|.
TGTGCCAGCAGTGAAGAGGAGCCCCTGGAGACCCAGTACTTC
CASSEEEPLETQYF
>TRBJ2-7|TRBD2|TRBV18|once
TGTGCCAGCTCACCCCCGGGGACTAGGGCCGAGCAGTACTTC
CASSPPGTRAEQYF
>TRBJ2-1|TRBD2|TRBV18|.
TGTGCCAGCTCACCAGGGTTAGCGGGGTTAAATGAGCAGTTCTTC
CASSPGLAGLNEQFF
>TRBJ2-1|TRBD1|TRBV18|.
TGTGCCAGCTCACCACCACAGGGGGGCTCCTACAATGAGCAGTTCTTC
CASSPPQGGSYNEQFF
>TRBJ2-5|.|TRBV7-9|.
TGTGCCAGCAGCCCCGACAGCCTGACTAGGGCCCAGTACTTC
CASSPDSLTRAQYF
>TRBJ1-1|TRBD1|TRBV5-1|.
TGCGCCAGCAGCTTAACGACAGGGGTGAGCACTGAAGCTTTCTTT
CASSLTTGVSTEAFF
>TRBJ2-3|.|TRBV27|few
TGTGCCAGCAGTGTTGGCCTAGGAGCAGATACGCAGTATTTT
CASSVGLGADTQYF
>TRBJ2-3|TRBD2|TRBV19|.
TGTGCCAGTAGTAAGGGGACTAGCGGGAGCACAGATACGCAGTATTTT
CASSKGTSGSTDTQYF
>TRBJ2-7|.|TRBV5-4|.
TGTGCCAGCAGCTTGAGGGGGTACGAGCAGTACTTC
CASSLRGYEQYF
>TRBJ2-1|.|TRBV5-1|.
TGCGCCAGCAGGATGTGGGGGGGGGCCCTCAATGAGCAGTTCTTC
CASRMWGGALNEQFF
>TRBJ2-7|.|TRBV30|.
TGTGCCTGGAGTGACTTCTACGAGCAGTACTTC
CAWSDFYEQYF
>TRBJ2-1|.|TRBV11-3|.
TGTGCCAGCAGCCCACCAGCGGATTTCAGCGATGAGCAGTTCTTC
CASSPPADFSDEQFF
>TRBJ1-6|.|TRBV5-1|.
TGCGCCAGCAGCTTGGAGGGGGGGCGGGGTTCACCCCTCCACTTT
CASSLEGGRGSPLHF
>TRBJ2-2|TRBD1|TRBV10-3|once
TGTGCCATCACCCCGGGACAGGGAAACACCGGGGAGCTGTTTTTT
CAITPGQGNTGELFF
>TRBJ2-1|.|TRBV7-8|.
TGTGCCAGCAGCGTAGGACAGAGCAATGAGCAGTTCTTC
CASSVGQSNEQFF
>TRBJ1-5|TRBD1|TRBV13|.
TGTGCCAGCAGCCTAGGGGGCCCAGGGCAGCCCCAGCATTTT
CASSLGGPGQPQHF
>TRBJ1-2|.|TRBV7-9|.
TGTGCCAGCAGCTGGGGGGAATATGGCTACACCTTC
CASSWGEYGYTF
>TRBJ1-1|.|TRBV18|.
TGTGCCAGCTCACCACAGGGACATCCGCCCGACACTGAAGCTTTCTTT
CASSPQGHPPDTEAFF
>TRBJ2-7|.|TRBV6-5|.
TGTGCCAGCAGTGGATTCCAGGGCGAGCAGTACTTC
CASSGFQGEQYF
>TRBJ1-1|TRBD1|TRBV2|.
TGTGCCAGCACCAAACTGGGGACAGGGCACCCCTTGGGCACTGAAGCTTTCTTT
CASTKLGTGHPLGTEAFF
>TRBJ2-7|TRBD1|TRBV2|.
TGTGCCAGCAGTTTCTACTCATCGACAGGGTCCTACGAGCAGTACTTC
CASSFYSSTGSYEQYF
>TRBJ1-2|.|TRBV2|.
TGTGCCAGCAGGGTACAGGGAATTCTCTATGGCTACACCTTC
CASRVQGILYGYTF
>TRBJ2-1|TRBD2|TRBV7-2|.
TGTGCCAGCAGCTCACCCTGGACTAGCGGGAGTAGGTTCTTC
CASSSPWTSGSRFF
>TRBJ2-7|TRBD1|TRBV2|few
TGTGCCAGCCTCCCCCCGGGACAGTTGAAGGCCTCGGGGTCCTACGAGCAGTACTTC
CASLPPGQLKASGSYEQYF
>TRBJ2-3|TRBD1|TRBV2|.
TGTGCCAGCCTGACAGGGCTACACACAGATACGCAGTATTTT
CASLTGLHTDTQYF
>TRBJ2-7|TRBD2|TRBV28|once
TGTGCCAGCAGTTTTGGGAGGGCTGATGAGCAGTACTTC
CASSFGRADEQYF
>TRBJ2-7|TRBD2|TRBV6-1|.
TGTGCCATTTATAGCGGGAGGAAGTCCTACGAGCAGTACTTC
CAIYSGRKSYEQYF
>TRBJ2-5|TRBD2|TRBV28|.
TGTGCCAGCAGTCTGACTAGCGGGGGTCAAGAGACCCAGTACTTC
CASSLTSGGQETQYF
>TRBJ2-1|TRBD2|TRBV28|.
TGTGCCAGCAGTTCCCCGGGGGTCCAACTAGCGGGGAAATACAATGAGCAGTTCTTC
CASSSPGVQLAGKYNEQFF
>TRBJ1-1|.|TRBV7-9|.
TGTGCCAGCACCGCCGGGGGGCCCCCCGGGTGGTCTTTCTTT
CASTAGGPPGWSFF
>TRBJ2-1|TRBD2|TRBV5-1|.
TGCGCCAGCAGCGCATTAATGGGGGAGGGATACAATGAGCAGTTCTTC
CASSALMGEGYNEQFF
>TRBJ2-1|.|TRBV10-2|.
TGCGCCAGCAGTGGGCGGGTAACCTACAATGAGCAGTTCTTC
CASSGRVTYNEQFF
>TRBJ2-7|TRBD1|TRBV15|.
TGTGCCACCAGCAGAGAAGGACAGGGGATCCACGAGCAGTACTTC
CATSREGQGIHEQYF
>TRBJ2-3|TRBD1|TRBV7-2|.
TGTGCCAGCAGCCCAGGGACAGATCCAGATACGCAGTATTTT
CASSPGTDPDTQYF
>TRBJ1-1|.|TRBV6-1|.
TGTGCCAGCAGTGAAGAGTGGGTGGCGGGCACTGAAGCTTTCTTT
CASSEEWVAGTEAFF
>TRBJ2-2|TRBD1|TRBV5-1|.
TGCGCCAGCAGCCTTACAGGGGACACCGGGGAGCTGTTTTTT
CASSLTGDTGELFF
>TRBJ2-7|TRBD1|TRBV19|.
TGTGCCAGTAGTACGGCAGGGGGCAGGTACGAGCAGTACTTC
CASSTAGGRYEQYF
>TRBJ2-7|.|TRBV5-1|.
TGCGCCAGCAGCTCCACCGGGACAAGTGCCTACGAGCAGTACTTC
CASSSTGTSAYEQYF
>TRBJ2-7|TRBD1|TRBV7-6|.
TGTGCCAGCAGCTTAGTGTCGTACGGGACAGGGGTCAACGAGCAGTACTTC
CASSLVSYGTGVNEQYF